A selection of T cell receptor beta chains follows, all from one sample in a study of OX40 agonist ivuxolimab in advanced cancers. TCRdb's copy holds only in-frame clones and misses some; the assay was immunoSEQ multiplex PCR. Seen here are under 100,000 clones, about 84% observed once, and the top ten hold around 5.9%. The material sequenced was CD4+ or CD8+ T cells sorted from blood, taken in a trial of the OX40 agonist ivuxolimab. The receptor set was obtained from an adult with an advanced solid tumor such as melanoma, head and neck, liver or kidney cancer. Each CDR3 is given with its conserved first and last residue. The order of the fields is J gene, V gene, D gene, clone size, CDR3 DNA, CDR3 protein. The D gene is left open where the match is weak. Not every row has a clone size; where given, it reads once, few, many or a size class.

TRBJ1-2 TRBV5-5 TRBD1 NA TGTGCCAGCAGCTTGCCAACAGGGGCAAGAGGCTACACCTTC CASSLPTGARGYTF
TRBJ2-1 TRBV11-3 TRBD2 NA TGTGCCAGCAGCTTAGAGACGACTAGCGCTCACTACAATGAGCAGTTCTTC CASSLETTSAHYNEQFF
TRBJ1-5 TRBV7-2 NA NA TGTGCCAGCAGCTTAACGTCAGGGTTCAATCAGCCCCAGCATTTT CASSLTSGFNQPQHF
TRBJ2-1 TRBV2 TRBD2 few TGTGCCAGCAGTGTCAGTTCCGGCGGGGGGGGAAACAATGAGCAGTTCTTC CASSVSSGGGGNNEQFF
TRBJ2-6 TRBV19 NA NA TGTGCCAGTAGTATCCTCTCTGGGGCCAACGTCCTGACTTTC CASSILSGANVLTF
TRBJ1-2 TRBV28 TRBD1 NA TGTGCCAGCACTACCCCGGGACAGGGAAACTATGGCTACACCTTC CASTTPGQGNYGYTF
TRBJ2-3 TRBV7-8 NA NA TGTGCCAGCAGCAGATTCGACAGTGATACGCAGTATTTT CASSRFDSDTQYF
TRBJ1-2 TRBV6-1 NA NA TGTGCCAGCAGTGACAGGGGCCCCTTTACCTATGGCTACACCTTC CASSDRGPFTYGYTF
TRBJ1-5 TRBV12-5 NA few TGTGCTAGTGGTTTGGGACAGATCACTAATAGCAATCAGCCCCAGCATTTT CASGLGQITNSNQPQHF
TRBJ1-1 TRBV19 NA NA TGTGCCAGTAGTATCCGGGACTTCACTGAAGCTTTCTTT CASSIRDFTEAFF
TRBJ2-5 TRBV10-3 NA NA TGTGCCATCAGTGATATCCAAGAGACAGAGACCCAGTACTTC CAISDIQETETQYF
TRBJ1-1 TRBV6-5 NA once TGTGCCAGCAGTTACTCGTGGCAGGGGCCCCGGGCTTTCTTT CASSYSWQGPRAFF
TRBJ1-2 TRBV4-3 NA few TGCGCCAGCAGGGAAGGCTACACCTTC CASREGYTF
TRBJ2-4 TRBV19 NA NA TGTGCCAGTAGTATATCCCGGGAGTATGGCAAAAACATTCAGTACTTC CASSISREYGKNIQYF
TRBJ1-2 TRBV10-2 TRBD1 few TGCGCCAGCAGTCCGGGACAGGGCTCTTACGGCTACACCTTC CASSPGQGSYGYTF
TRBJ1-2 TRBV7-9 NA once TGTGCCAGCAGCCCGCAGGACCGGGCTAACTATGGCTACACCTTC CASSPQDRANYGYTF